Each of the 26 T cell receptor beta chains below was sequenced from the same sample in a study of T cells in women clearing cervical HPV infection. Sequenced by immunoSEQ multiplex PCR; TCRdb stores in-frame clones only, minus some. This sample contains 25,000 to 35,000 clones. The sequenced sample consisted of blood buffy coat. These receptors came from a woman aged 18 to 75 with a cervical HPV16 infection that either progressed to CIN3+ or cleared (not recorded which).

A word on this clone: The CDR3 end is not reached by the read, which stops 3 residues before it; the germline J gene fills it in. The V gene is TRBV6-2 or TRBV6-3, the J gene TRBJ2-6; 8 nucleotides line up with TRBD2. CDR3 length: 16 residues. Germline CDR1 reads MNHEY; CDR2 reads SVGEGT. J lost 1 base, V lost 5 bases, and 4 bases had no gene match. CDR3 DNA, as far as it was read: TGTGCCAGCAGTACTAGCGGCAGTTCTGGGGCCAACGTC. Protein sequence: CASSTSGSSGANV. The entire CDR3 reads CASSTSGSSGANVLTF.

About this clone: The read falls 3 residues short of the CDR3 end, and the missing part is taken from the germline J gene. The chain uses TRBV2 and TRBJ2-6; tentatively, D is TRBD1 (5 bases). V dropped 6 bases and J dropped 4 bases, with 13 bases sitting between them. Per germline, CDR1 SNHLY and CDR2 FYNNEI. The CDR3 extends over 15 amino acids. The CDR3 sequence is CASSPGQAGANVLTF. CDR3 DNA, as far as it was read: TGTGCCAGCAGCCCCGGACAAGCAGGGGCCAACGTC.

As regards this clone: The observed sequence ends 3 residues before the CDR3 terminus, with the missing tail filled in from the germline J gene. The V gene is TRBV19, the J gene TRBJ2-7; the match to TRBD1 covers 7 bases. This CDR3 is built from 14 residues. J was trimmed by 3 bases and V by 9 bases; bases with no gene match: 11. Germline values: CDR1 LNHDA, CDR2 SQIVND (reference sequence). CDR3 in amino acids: CASKKRQGVYEQYF. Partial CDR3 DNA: TGTGCCAGCAAAAAGCGACAGGGAGTCTACGAG.

The sequenced CDR3 bases are TGTGCCAGCAGCTTAGGACTAGCGGTTTACGAG. This encodes CASSLGLAVYE. The entire CDR3 protein reads CASSLGLAVYEQYF. This sequence joins TRBV5-6 and TRBJ2-7; 10 bases agree with TRBD2. The DNA ends 3 residues before the CDR3 does, and the rest of the CDR3 is filled in from the germline J gene. Germline lookup yields CDR1 SGHDT and CDR2 YYEEEE. CDR3 length: 14 residues. With V trimmed by 2 bases and J by 4 bases, 3 bases remained unmatched.

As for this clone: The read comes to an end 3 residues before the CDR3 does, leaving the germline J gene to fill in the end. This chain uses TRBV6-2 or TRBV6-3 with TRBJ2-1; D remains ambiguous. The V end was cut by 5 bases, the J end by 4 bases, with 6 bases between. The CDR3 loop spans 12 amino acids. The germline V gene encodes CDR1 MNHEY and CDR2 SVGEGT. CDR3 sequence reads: CASSERYNEQFF. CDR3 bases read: TGTGCCAGCAGTGAGAGGTACAATGAG.

Incomplete CDR3 DNA: TGTGCCAGCAGCTTATCCGAAGGCTACGAG. Its protein is CASSLSEGYE. The entire CDR3 protein is CASSLSEGYEQYF. This rearrangement joins TRBV11-2 to TRBJ2-7; no definite D call. The read terminates 3 residues ahead of where the CDR3 ends, so the germline J gene completes it. This CDR3 spans 13 amino acids. The germline V gene encodes CDR1 SGHAT and CDR2 FQNNGV. V was cut by 2 bases and J by 3 bases, with 8 bases left in between.

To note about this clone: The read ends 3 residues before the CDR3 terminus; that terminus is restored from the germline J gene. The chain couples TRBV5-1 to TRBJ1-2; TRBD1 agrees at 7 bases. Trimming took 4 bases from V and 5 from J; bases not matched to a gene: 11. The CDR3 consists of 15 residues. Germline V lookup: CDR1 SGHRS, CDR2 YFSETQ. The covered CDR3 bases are TGCGCCAGCAGCGTGTACAGGGGAAGGAATTATGGC. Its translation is CASSVYRGRNYG. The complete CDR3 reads CASSVYRGRNYGYTF.

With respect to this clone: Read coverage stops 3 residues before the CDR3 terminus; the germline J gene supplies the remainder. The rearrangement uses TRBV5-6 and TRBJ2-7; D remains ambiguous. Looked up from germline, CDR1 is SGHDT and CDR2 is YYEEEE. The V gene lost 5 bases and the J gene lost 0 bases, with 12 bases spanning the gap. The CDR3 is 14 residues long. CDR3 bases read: TGTGCCAGCAGTAAGACTGGTTCCTCCTACGAG. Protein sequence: CASSKTGSSYE. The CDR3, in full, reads CASSKTGSSYEQYF.

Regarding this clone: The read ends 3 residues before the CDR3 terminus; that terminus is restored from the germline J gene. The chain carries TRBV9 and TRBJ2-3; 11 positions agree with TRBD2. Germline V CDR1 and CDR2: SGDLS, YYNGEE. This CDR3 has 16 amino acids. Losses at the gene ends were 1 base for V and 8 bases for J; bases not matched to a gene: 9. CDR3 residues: CASSVMASGGSSTQYF. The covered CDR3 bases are TGTGCCAGCAGCGTAATGGCTAGCGGGGGGTCCAGTACG.

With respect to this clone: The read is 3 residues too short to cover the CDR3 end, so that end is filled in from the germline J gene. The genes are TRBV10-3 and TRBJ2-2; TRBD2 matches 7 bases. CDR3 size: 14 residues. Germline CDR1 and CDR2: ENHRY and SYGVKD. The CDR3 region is CAISEWEGYEKLFF. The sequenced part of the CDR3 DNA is TGTGCCATCAGTGAGTGGGAGGGGTACGAAAAG.

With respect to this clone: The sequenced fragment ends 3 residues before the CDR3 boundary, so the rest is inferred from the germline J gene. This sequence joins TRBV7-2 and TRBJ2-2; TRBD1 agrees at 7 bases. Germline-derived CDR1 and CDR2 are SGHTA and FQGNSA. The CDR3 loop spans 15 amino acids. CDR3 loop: CASSLPRGNNSPLFF. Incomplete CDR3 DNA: TGTGCCAGCAGCCTTCCCAGGGGGAACAATTCACCG.

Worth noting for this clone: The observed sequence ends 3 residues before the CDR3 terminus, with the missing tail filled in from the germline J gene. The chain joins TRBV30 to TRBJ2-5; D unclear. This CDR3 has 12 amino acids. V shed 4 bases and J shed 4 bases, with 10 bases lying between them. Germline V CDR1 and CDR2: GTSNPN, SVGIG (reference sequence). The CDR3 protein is CAWTPNVETQYF. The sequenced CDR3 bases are TGTGCCTGGACCCCTAACGTAGAGACC.

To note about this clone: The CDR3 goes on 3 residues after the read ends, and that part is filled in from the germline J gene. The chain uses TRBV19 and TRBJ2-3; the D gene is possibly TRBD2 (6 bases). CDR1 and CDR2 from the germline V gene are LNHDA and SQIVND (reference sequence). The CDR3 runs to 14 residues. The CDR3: CASSMSGGNQPQYF. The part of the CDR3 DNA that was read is TGTGCCAGTAGTATGTCTGGCGGGAATCAGCCG.

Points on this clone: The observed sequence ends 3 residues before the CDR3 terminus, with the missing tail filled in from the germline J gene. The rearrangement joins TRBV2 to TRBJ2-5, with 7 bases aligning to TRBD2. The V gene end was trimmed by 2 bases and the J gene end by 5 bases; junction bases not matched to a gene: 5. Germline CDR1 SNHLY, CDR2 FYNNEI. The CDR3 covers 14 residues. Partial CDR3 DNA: TGTGCCAGCAGTGAAAGTCTAGCGGTCGAGACC. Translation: CASSESLAVET. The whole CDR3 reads CASSESLAVETQYF.

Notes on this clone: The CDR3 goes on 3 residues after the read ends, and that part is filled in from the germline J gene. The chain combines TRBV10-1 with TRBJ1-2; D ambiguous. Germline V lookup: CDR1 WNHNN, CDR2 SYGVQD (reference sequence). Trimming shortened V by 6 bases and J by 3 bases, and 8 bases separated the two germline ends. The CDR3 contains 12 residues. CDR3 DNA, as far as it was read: TGCGCCAGCAGGGGCGGGGACTATGGC. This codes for CASRGGDYG. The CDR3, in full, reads CASRGGDYGYTF.

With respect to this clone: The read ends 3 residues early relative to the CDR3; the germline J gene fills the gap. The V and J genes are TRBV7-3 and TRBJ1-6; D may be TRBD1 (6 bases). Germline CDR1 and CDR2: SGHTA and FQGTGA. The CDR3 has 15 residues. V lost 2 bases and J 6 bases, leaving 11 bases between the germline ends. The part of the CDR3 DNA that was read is TGTGCCAGCAGCTTAGGACAGTCTCTTAATTCACCC. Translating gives CASSLGQSLNSP. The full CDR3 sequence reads CASSLGQSLNSPLHF.

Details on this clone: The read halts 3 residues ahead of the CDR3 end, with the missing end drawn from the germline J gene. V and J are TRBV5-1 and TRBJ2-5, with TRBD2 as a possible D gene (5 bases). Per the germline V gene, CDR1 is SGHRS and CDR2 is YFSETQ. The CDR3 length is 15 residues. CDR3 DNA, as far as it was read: TGCGCCAGCAGCTTGACGGGGTCGTCCACAGATACC. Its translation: CASSLTGSSTDT. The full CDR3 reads CASSLTGSSTDTQYF.

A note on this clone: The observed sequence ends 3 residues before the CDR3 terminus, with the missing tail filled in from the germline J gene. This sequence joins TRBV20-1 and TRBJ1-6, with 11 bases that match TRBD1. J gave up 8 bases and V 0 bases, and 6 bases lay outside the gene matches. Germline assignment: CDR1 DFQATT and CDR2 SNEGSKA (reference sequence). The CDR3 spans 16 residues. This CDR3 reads CSARELGTGGYSPLHF. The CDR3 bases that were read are TGCAGTGCTAGAGAGTTAGGGACAGGGGGTTATTCACCC.

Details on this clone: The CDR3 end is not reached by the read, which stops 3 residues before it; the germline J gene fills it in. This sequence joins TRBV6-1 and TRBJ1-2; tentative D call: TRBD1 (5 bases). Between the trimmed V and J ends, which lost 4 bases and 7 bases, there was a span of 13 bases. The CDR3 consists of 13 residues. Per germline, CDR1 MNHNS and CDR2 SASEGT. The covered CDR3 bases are TGTGCCAGCAGTGGGGGGGGTTTTGTTGGC. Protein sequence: CASSGGGFVG. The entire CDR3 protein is CASSGGGFVGYTF.

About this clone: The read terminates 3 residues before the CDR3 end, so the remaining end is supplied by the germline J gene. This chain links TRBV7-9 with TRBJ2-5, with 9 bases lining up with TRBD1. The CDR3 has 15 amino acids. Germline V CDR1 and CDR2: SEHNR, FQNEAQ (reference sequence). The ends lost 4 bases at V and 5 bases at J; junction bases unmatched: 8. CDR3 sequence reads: CASSWGQGRIETQYF. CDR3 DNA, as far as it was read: TGTGCCAGCAGCTGGGGACAGGGAAGGATCGAGACC.

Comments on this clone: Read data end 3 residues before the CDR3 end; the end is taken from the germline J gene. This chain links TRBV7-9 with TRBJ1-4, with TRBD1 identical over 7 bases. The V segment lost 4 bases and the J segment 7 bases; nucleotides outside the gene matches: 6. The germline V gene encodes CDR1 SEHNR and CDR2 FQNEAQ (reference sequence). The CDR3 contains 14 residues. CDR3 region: CASSSTGSGEKLFF. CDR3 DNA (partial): TGTGCCAGCAGCTCGACAGGGTCGGGTGAAAAA.

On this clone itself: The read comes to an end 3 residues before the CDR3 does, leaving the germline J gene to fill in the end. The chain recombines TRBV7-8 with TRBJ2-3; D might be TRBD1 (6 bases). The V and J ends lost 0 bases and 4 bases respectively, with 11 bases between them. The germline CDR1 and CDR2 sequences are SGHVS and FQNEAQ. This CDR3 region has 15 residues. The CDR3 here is CASSLAAGAADTQYF. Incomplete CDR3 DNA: TGTGCCAGCAGCTTAGCAGCAGGGGCGGCAGATACG.

The CDR3: CASRATGGTEAFF. CDR3 DNA (partial): TGTGCCAGCAGGGCGACAGGGGGCACTGAA. This chain connects TRBV12-3 or TRBV12-4 to TRBJ1-1, with TRBD1 identical over 9 bases. Read data end 3 residues before the CDR3 end; the end is taken from the germline J gene. V gave up 6 bases and J gave up 4 bases; unmatched junction bases: 3. This CDR3 has 13 residues.

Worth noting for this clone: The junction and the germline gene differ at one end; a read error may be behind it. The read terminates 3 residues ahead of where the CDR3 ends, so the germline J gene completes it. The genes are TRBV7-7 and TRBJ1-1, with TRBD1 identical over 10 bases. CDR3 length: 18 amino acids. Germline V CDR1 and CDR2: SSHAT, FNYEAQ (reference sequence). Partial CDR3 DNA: TGTGCTAGCAGCTTACTTTCCTTCGACAGGGGGCGGATTGTTGAA. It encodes CASSLLSFDRGRIVE. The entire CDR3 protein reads CASSLLSFDRGRIVEAFF.

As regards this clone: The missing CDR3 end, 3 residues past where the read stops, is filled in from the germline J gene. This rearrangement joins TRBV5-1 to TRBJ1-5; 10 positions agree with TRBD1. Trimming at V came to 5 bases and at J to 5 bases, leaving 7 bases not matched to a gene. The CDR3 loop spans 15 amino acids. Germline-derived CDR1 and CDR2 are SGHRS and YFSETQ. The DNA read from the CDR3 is TGCGCCAGCAGTTTGACAGGGGGCGGATATCAGCCC. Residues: CASSLTGGGYQP. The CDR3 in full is CASSLTGGGYQPQHF.

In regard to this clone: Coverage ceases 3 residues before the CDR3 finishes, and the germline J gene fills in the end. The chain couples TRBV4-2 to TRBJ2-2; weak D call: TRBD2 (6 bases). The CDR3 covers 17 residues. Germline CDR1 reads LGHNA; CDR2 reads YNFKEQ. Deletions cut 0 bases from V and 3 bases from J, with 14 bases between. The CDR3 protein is CASSQDSAGGDTGELFF. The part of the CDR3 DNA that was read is TGTGCCAGCAGCCAAGATTCGGCGGGCGGGGACACCGGGGAG.